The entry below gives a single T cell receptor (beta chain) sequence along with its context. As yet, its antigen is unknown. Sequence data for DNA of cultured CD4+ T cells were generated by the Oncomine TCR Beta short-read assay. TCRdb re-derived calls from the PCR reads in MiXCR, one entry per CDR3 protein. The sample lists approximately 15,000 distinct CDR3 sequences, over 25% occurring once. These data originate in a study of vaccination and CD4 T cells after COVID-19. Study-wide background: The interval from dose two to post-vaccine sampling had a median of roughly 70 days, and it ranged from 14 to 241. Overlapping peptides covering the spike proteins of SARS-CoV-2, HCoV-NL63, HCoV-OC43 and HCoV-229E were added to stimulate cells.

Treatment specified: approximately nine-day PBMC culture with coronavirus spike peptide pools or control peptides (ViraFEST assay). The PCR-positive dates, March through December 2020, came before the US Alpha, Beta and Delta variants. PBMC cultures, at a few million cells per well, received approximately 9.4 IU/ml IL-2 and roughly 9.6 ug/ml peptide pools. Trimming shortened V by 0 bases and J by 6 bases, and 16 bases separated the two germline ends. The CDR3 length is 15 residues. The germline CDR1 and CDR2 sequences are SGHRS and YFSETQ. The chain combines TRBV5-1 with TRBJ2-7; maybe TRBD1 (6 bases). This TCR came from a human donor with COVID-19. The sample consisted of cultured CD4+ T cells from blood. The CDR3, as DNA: TGCGCCAGCAGCTTGGCGCTCGGACAGAATGGCGAGCAGTACTTC. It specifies CASSLALGQNGEQYF.